A selection of T cell receptor beta chains follows, all from one sample in a study of T cell repertoires in cytomegalovirus infection. These TCRs' antigens remain unknown. TCRdb reprocessed the reads via MiXCR and lists one record per CDR3 protein. The sample has 250,000 to 400,000 distinct CDR3 sequences; roughly 25% are singletons. Here the sequenced sample was cultured PBMCs, taken from culture after CMV antigen stimulation. The receptor set was obtained from a human donor in good health (CMV status not recorded). Some clones in this sample may be carry-over from other donors' samples. CDR3s include the opening cysteine and the closing phenylalanine or tryptophan. The order of the fields is CDR3 DNA, CDR3 protein, V gene, D gene, J gene, CDR3 length, clone size. D genes are given only for firm matches. Size tells how often a clone was seen (once, few, many) or the class of an expanded clone, and some rows leave it out.

CDR3nt: TGTGCCAGCATCTCCGCCGGGACTGTAAATGAGGGCACTGAAGCTTTCTTT
CDR3aa: CASISAGTVNEGTEAFF
v_gene: TRBV6-2/TRBV6-3
d_gene: -
j_gene: TRBJ1-1
len: 17
abundance: -

CDR3nt: TGCAGTGCTCTCTGGATCGGGAATGAGCAGTTCTTC
CDR3aa: CSALWIGNEQFF
v_gene: TRBV20-1
d_gene: -
j_gene: TRBJ2-1
len: 12
abundance: -

CDR3nt: TGTGCCACCGGGTACTCCTACAATGAGCAGTTCTTC
CDR3aa: CATGYSYNEQFF
v_gene: TRBV24-1
d_gene: -
j_gene: TRBJ2-1
len: 12
abundance: -

CDR3nt: TGTGCCAGCAGTACCCGACAGTCAATGAACACTGAAGCTTTCTTT
CDR3aa: CASSTRQSMNTEAFF
v_gene: TRBV6-2/TRBV6-3
d_gene: -
j_gene: TRBJ1-1
len: 15
abundance: few

CDR3nt: TGCAGCGGGAAGGCCCCTAATCAGCCCCAGCATTTT
CDR3aa: CSGKAPNQPQHF
v_gene: TRBV29-1
d_gene: -
j_gene: TRBJ1-5
len: 12
abundance: -

CDR3nt: TGTGCCAGCAGCTTCAGGACAGGGGTAGATACGCAGTATTTT
CDR3aa: CASSFRTGVDTQYF
v_gene: TRBV7-9
d_gene: TRBD1
j_gene: TRBJ2-3
len: 14
abundance: -

CDR3nt: TGTGCCAGCAGTTGGGGTTACGAGGAGACCCAGTACTTC
CDR3aa: CASSWGYEETQYF
v_gene: TRBV12-3/TRBV12-4
d_gene: -
j_gene: TRBJ2-5
len: 13
abundance: -

CDR3nt: TGTGCCAGCAGTTTACAGGGGGCTTTGGCTGAAGCTTTCTTT
CDR3aa: CASSLQGALAEAFF
v_gene: TRBV12-3/TRBV12-4
d_gene: TRBD1
j_gene: TRBJ1-1
len: 14
abundance: many

CDR3nt: TGTGCCAGCAGCTCCCGACAGGGGGGGGCCAACGTCCTGACTTTC
CDR3aa: CASSSRQGGANVLTF
v_gene: TRBV7-2
d_gene: TRBD1
j_gene: TRBJ2-6
len: 15
abundance: few

CDR3nt: TGTGCCAGCAGTCGGACTAGCGGGGTAGAGACCCAGTACTTC
CDR3aa: CASSRTSGVETQYF
v_gene: TRBV7-8
d_gene: TRBD2
j_gene: TRBJ2-5
len: 14
abundance: many

CDR3nt: TGTGCCAGCAGCTGGGGACTAGCGGGAGAAGAGACCCAGTACTTC
CDR3aa: CASSWGLAGEETQYF
v_gene: TRBV5-4
d_gene: TRBD2
j_gene: TRBJ2-5
len: 15
abundance: many

CDR3nt: TGTGCCAGCAGCACGGGAGGAGGAGAGACCCAGTACTTC
CDR3aa: CASSTGGGETQYF
v_gene: TRBV7-9
d_gene: TRBD2
j_gene: TRBJ2-5
len: 13
abundance: many

CDR3nt: TGTGCCAGCGTATCGCCGAAGGGCACTGAAGCTTTCTTT
CDR3aa: CASVSPKGTEAFF
v_gene: TRBV6-2/TRBV6-3
d_gene: -
j_gene: TRBJ1-1
len: 13
abundance: -

CDR3nt: TGTGCCAGCAGCTCGGGCGGCAAGATGGCCCAGTACTTC
CDR3aa: CASSSGGKMAQYF
v_gene: TRBV7-9
d_gene: -
j_gene: TRBJ2-5
len: 13
abundance: -

CDR3nt: TGTGCCAGCAGCCCAAACAGGGCAGGGGCTTCTGGCTACACCTTC
CDR3aa: CASSPNRAGASGYTF
v_gene: TRBV7-9
d_gene: -
j_gene: TRBJ1-2
len: 15
abundance: few

CDR3nt: TGTGCCAGCCTATCGGGACGTGCGGGGGAGACCCAGTACTTC
CDR3aa: CASLSGRAGETQYF
v_gene: TRBV6-2/TRBV6-3
d_gene: -
j_gene: TRBJ2-5
len: 14
abundance: once

CDR3nt: TGTGCCAGCCCCAAGCCTAACTATGGCTACACCTTC
CDR3aa: CASPKPNYGYTF
v_gene: TRBV27
d_gene: -
j_gene: TRBJ1-2
len: 12
abundance: few

CDR3nt: TGTGCCAGCAGCTTAGGTCCTAGCGGGAGCGGCACGCAGTATTTT
CDR3aa: CASSLGPSGSGTQYF
v_gene: TRBV7-2
d_gene: TRBD2
j_gene: TRBJ2-3
len: 15
abundance: many

CDR3nt: TGTGCCAGACAAACCAGCGGATACGAGCAGTACTTC
CDR3aa: CARQTSGYEQYF
v_gene: TRBV10-3
d_gene: -
j_gene: TRBJ2-7
len: 12
abundance: few

CDR3nt: TGTGCCAGCAGCCAAGTCCCTAGCGGGAGGGCCTACGAGCAGTACTTC
CDR3aa: CASSQVPSGRAYEQYF
v_gene: TRBV4-2
d_gene: TRBD2
j_gene: TRBJ2-7
len: 16
abundance: many

CDR3nt: TGTGCCAGCTCACCACGCCCGGGAAGCACAGATACGCAGTATTTT
CDR3aa: CASSPRPGSTDTQYF
v_gene: TRBV18
d_gene: -
j_gene: TRBJ2-3
len: 15
abundance: -

CDR3nt: TGTGCCAGCAGCGCTACCACAGGGCTCACTCCTAACTATGGCTACACCTTC
CDR3aa: CASSATTGLTPNYGYTF
v_gene: TRBV7-9
d_gene: -
j_gene: TRBJ1-2
len: 17
abundance: many

CDR3nt: TGCAGCGTTGAGATTAGCGCGGATACGCAGTATTTT
CDR3aa: CSVEISADTQYF
v_gene: TRBV29-1
d_gene: -
j_gene: TRBJ2-3
len: 12
abundance: -

CDR3nt: TGTGCCAGCAGTTTACGAGTCAGGGAGGGCGGCTACACCTTC
CDR3aa: CASSLRVREGGYTF
v_gene: TRBV27
d_gene: -
j_gene: TRBJ1-2
len: 14
abundance: few

CDR3nt: TGTGCCAGCACCCCTCTGACCAATCAGCCCCAGCATTTT
CDR3aa: CASTPLTNQPQHF
v_gene: TRBV28
d_gene: -
j_gene: TRBJ1-5
len: 13
abundance: -

CDR3nt: TGTGCCTGGAGCCAGCGGGATTCACCCCTCCACTTT
CDR3aa: CAWSQRDSPLHF
v_gene: TRBV30
d_gene: -
j_gene: TRBJ1-6
len: 12
abundance: once

CDR3nt: TGTGCCAGCAGTTACCCGGGGACGGGAAATTACAATGAGCAGTTCTTC
CDR3aa: CASSYPGTGNYNEQFF
v_gene: TRBV6-6
d_gene: -
j_gene: TRBJ2-1
len: 16
abundance: -

CDR3nt: TGTGCCAGCACCTTGGGTGTAGCGGGAGTACCCCAAGAGACCCAGTACTTC
CDR3aa: CASTLGVAGVPQETQYF
v_gene: TRBV7-9
d_gene: TRBD2
j_gene: TRBJ2-5
len: 17
abundance: few

CDR3nt: TGTGCCAGCAGCCCTGAGGGAGCGGGAGTAAACAATGAGCAGTTCTTC
CDR3aa: CASSPEGAGVNNEQFF
v_gene: TRBV3-1
d_gene: TRBD2
j_gene: TRBJ2-1
len: 16
abundance: -

CDR3nt: TGTGCCAGTAGTAGGGGGATTTGGGAGATAGTATTCGGCGACACCGGGGAGCTGTTTTTT
CDR3aa: CASSRGIWEIVFGDTGELFF
v_gene: TRBV19
d_gene: -
j_gene: TRBJ2-2
len: 20
abundance: few

CDR3nt: TGTGCCAGCAGCTACTTCCGGAGGGAGGAGAGTACAGATACGCAGTATTTT
CDR3aa: CASSYFRREESTDTQYF
v_gene: TRBV27
d_gene: -
j_gene: TRBJ2-3
len: 17
abundance: -

CDR3nt: TGTGCCAGCAGCTTAGATCTTGTTGCGGGAGCTTACGAGCAGTACTTC
CDR3aa: CASSLDLVAGAYEQYF
v_gene: TRBV7-2
d_gene: TRBD2
j_gene: TRBJ2-7
len: 16
abundance: many

CDR3nt: TGTGCCAGTACCACATATAGCAATCAGCCCCAGCATTTT
CDR3aa: CASTTYSNQPQHF
v_gene: TRBV19
d_gene: -
j_gene: TRBJ1-5
len: 13
abundance: few

CDR3nt: TGTGCCAGCAGTCAATCCCGGGACTGGTTTGATGAGCAGTTCTTC
CDR3aa: CASSQSRDWFDEQFF
v_gene: TRBV28
d_gene: -
j_gene: TRBJ2-1
len: 15
abundance: -

CDR3nt: TGTGCCAGCAGCTCGACAGGAGAAAATCCGCCCCAGCATTTT
CDR3aa: CASSSTGENPPQHF
v_gene: TRBV7-9
d_gene: -
j_gene: TRBJ1-5
len: 14
abundance: few

CDR3nt: TGTGCCAGCAGCCCGCAGGGGTTCTCCTACAATGAGCAGTTCTTC
CDR3aa: CASSPQGFSYNEQFF
v_gene: TRBV7-7
d_gene: -
j_gene: TRBJ2-1
len: 15
abundance: few

CDR3nt: TGTGCCAGCAGCACCGAGGGCACTGAAGCTTTCTTT
CDR3aa: CASSTEGTEAFF
v_gene: TRBV6-2/TRBV6-3
d_gene: -
j_gene: TRBJ1-1
len: 12
abundance: -

CDR3nt: TGTGCCAGCAGTTACTCAGCAGGGGCCCCGGTCCAAGAGACCCAGTACTTC
CDR3aa: CASSYSAGAPVQETQYF
v_gene: TRBV6-2/TRBV6-3
d_gene: -
j_gene: TRBJ2-5
len: 17
abundance: few

CDR3nt: TGTGCCAGCAGCTTAGAACCGAGTAGGCAGCCCCAGCATTTT
CDR3aa: CASSLEPSRQPQHF
v_gene: TRBV7-2
d_gene: -
j_gene: TRBJ1-5
len: 14
abundance: many

CDR3nt: TGTGCCAGCAGCAACCAAGCGGGAGGGCTGAACAATGAGCAGTTCTTC
CDR3aa: CASSNQAGGLNNEQFF
v_gene: TRBV7-2
d_gene: TRBD2
j_gene: TRBJ2-1
len: 16
abundance: few

CDR3nt: TGTGCCAGCAGCTTCGTCGGGCAGGGGGAGCAGTTCTTC
CDR3aa: CASSFVGQGEQFF
v_gene: TRBV7-9
d_gene: -
j_gene: TRBJ2-1
len: 13
abundance: few

CDR3nt: TGTGCCAGCAGCTTCCTAGCGGGAGGGCCGTTGGACAATGAGCAGTTCTTC
CDR3aa: CASSFLAGGPLDNEQFF
v_gene: TRBV11-2
d_gene: TRBD2
j_gene: TRBJ2-1
len: 17
abundance: -

CDR3nt: TGTGCCAGCACCTCGGGCGGGAGTAAGGTAGTCAATGAGCAGTTCTTC
CDR3aa: CASTSGGSKVVNEQFF
v_gene: TRBV27
d_gene: TRBD2
j_gene: TRBJ2-1
len: 16
abundance: -

CDR3nt: TGTGCCAGCAGCTCCAACACCCTTGGGAGCTACACCTTC
CDR3aa: CASSSNTLGSYTF
v_gene: TRBV7-9
d_gene: -
j_gene: TRBJ1-2
len: 13
abundance: -

CDR3nt: TGTGCCAGCTCGGAGGGAGAAAGTGAGCAGTTCTTC
CDR3aa: CASSEGESEQFF
v_gene: TRBV18
d_gene: -
j_gene: TRBJ2-1
len: 12
abundance: -

CDR3nt: TGCGCCAGCAGCCCAGACCTAGCGGTCACCCGAAATGAGCAGTTCTTC
CDR3aa: CASSPDLAVTRNEQFF
v_gene: TRBV4-1
d_gene: TRBD2
j_gene: TRBJ2-1
len: 16
abundance: few

CDR3nt: TGTGCCACCTCGTGGGGGATAGCCAAAAACATTCAGTACTTC
CDR3aa: CATSWGIAKNIQYF
v_gene: TRBV28
d_gene: -
j_gene: TRBJ2-4
len: 14
abundance: few

CDR3nt: TGTGCCAGCAGCTTAGCATATGACACTGAAGCTTTCTTT
CDR3aa: CASSLAYDTEAFF
v_gene: TRBV7-9
d_gene: -
j_gene: TRBJ1-1
len: 13
abundance: many

CDR3nt: TGTGCCAGCAACACGGACAGTTTTGAAAAACTGTTTTTT
CDR3aa: CASNTDSFEKLFF
v_gene: TRBV28
d_gene: -
j_gene: TRBJ1-4
len: 13
abundance: -

CDR3nt: TGTGCCACCCTCGGCTCGACTAGCGGGAGGGCCCGGGTAACCGGGGAGCTGTTTTTT
CDR3aa: CATLGSTSGRARVTGELFF
v_gene: TRBV28
d_gene: TRBD2
j_gene: TRBJ2-2
len: 19
abundance: -

CDR3nt: TGTGCCATCATCCCGGGGGGGAGCACTGAAGCTTTCTTT
CDR3aa: CAIIPGGSTEAFF
v_gene: TRBV10-3
d_gene: -
j_gene: TRBJ1-1
len: 13
abundance: once

CDR3nt: TGTGCCAGCAGCTCAAACAACCGAGGAGCTTTCTTT
CDR3aa: CASSSNNRGAFF
v_gene: TRBV11-3
d_gene: -
j_gene: TRBJ1-1
len: 12
abundance: -

CDR3nt: TGCGCCAGCAGGGGACAGGGGTATGGCTACACCTTC
CDR3aa: CASRGQGYGYTF
v_gene: TRBV4-1
d_gene: TRBD1
j_gene: TRBJ1-2
len: 12
abundance: few